This passage covers 30 T cell receptor beta chains from one sample sequenced in a study of blood T cell repertoires in COVID-19. Method: immunoSEQ multiplex PCR; TCRdb's copy keeps in-frame clones and lacks some. The sample lists 300,000 to 400,000 clones, around nine tenths occurring once. Sequencing was done on a sample of PBMCs or T cells enriched from blood (not recorded which). Source of these receptors: a man aged 55 to 69 who had recovered from COVID-19.

The chain employs TRBV18 and TRBJ1-1; no reliable D call. The CDR3 length is 15 residues. Trimming stripped 1 base from V and 3 bases from J, with 12 bases between. Per germline, CDR1 KGHSH and CDR2 LQKENI. As DNA, the CDR3 is TGTGCCAGCTCACCACTCTCAGGCGGGGACACTGAAGCTTTCTTT. This codes for CASSPLSGGDTEAFF.

The rearrangement links TRBV7-2 to TRBJ1-2; 7 bases align to TRBD1. The CDR3 loop spans 14 amino acids. Germline CDR1 and CDR2: SGHTA and FQGNSA. With 4 bases clipped from V and 6 bases from J, the junction kept 8 bases outside the gene matches. CDR3 sequence (DNA): TGTGCCAGCAGCTCAAAGACAGGGTCGCATGGCTACACCTTC. Amino acids: CASSSKTGSHGYTF. The variable domain in full, completed from reference TRBV7-2 and TRBJ1-2, reads GAGVSQSPSNKVTEKGKDVELRCDPISGHTALYWYRQSLGQGLEFLIYFQGNSAPDKSGLPSDRFSAERTGGSVSTLTIQRTQQEDSAVYLCASSSKTGSHGYTFGSGTRLTVV.

The chain combines TRBV15 with TRBJ2-7, with 12 bases matching TRBD2. Per germline, CDR1 LNHNV and CDR2 YYDKDF (reference sequence). J was trimmed by 9 bases and V by 4 bases; bases with no gene match: 16. CDR3 length equals 17 residues. This chain's CDR3 is CATSNSFGLAGMLGQYF. In nucleotides, the CDR3 is TGTGCCACCAGCAACTCGTTCGGACTAGCGGGAATGTTGGGGCAGTACTTC.

This clone was found once. The V call is TRBV7-2, the J call TRBJ2-2; 8 nucleotides match TRBD2. CDR1 SGHTA and CDR2 FQGNSA come from the germline V gene. This CDR3 comprises 16 residues. Trimming cost V 3 bases and J 1 base; bases outside gene matches: 4. This chain's CDR3 is CASSLLSGMNTGELFF. CDR3 DNA: TGTGCCAGCAGCTTGCTTAGCGGGATGAACACCGGGGAGCTGTTTTTT.

The chain has TRBV3-1 (or the pseudogene TRBV3-2) and TRBJ2-2; 10 bases map to TRBD2. CDR3 length equals 15 residues. Trimming removed 4 bases from V and 7 bases from J; junction bases left unmatched: 6. CDR1 is LGHDT, CDR2 YNNKEL, per germline (reference sequence). CDR3 in amino acids: CASSLGSGRVGELFF. In nucleotides, the CDR3 is TGTGCCAGCAGCCTTGGGAGCGGGAGGGTCGGGGAGCTGTTTTTT.

The sample holds one count of this clone. The chain employs TRBV19 and TRBJ1-5; TRBD1 agrees at 9 bases. The CDR3 extends over 15 amino acids. Germline V CDR1 and CDR2: LNHDA, SQIVND (reference sequence). V lost 4 bases and J lost 7; bases outside the gene matches: 8. The CDR3 spells CASSTQTGGGQPQHF. The DNA of the CDR3 is TGTGCCAGTAGTACGCAGACAGGGGGTGGGCAGCCCCAGCATTTT.

The rearrangement joins TRBV3-1 (or the pseudogene TRBV3-2) to TRBJ1-6, with 7 bases lining up with TRBD1. V was pared by 4 bases and J by 7 bases, with 4 bases of the junction left unmatched. CDR1 is LGHDT and CDR2 is YNNKEL in the germline V gene (reference sequence). The CDR3 spans 14 residues. The CDR3 nucleotides read TGTGCCAGCAGCCTCCGGGACAGAAATTCACCCCTCCACTTT. Its protein product is CASSLRDRNSPLHF.

In this sample, this clone turned up once. The rearrangement links TRBV6-2 or TRBV6-3 to TRBJ2-7; the match to TRBD2 covers 10 bases. V gave up 1 base and J gave up 1 base; unmatched junction bases: 1. Germline CDR1 reads MNHEY; CDR2 reads SVGEGT. The CDR3 length is 15 residues. The CDR3 bases are TGTGCCAGCAGTTACTTAGCGGGAGGTTCCTACGAGCAGTACTTC. Protein product: CASSYLAGGSYEQYF.

The CDR3 DNA follows: TGCGCCAGCAGCCAAGTCGAGACGGCGGGCGAGCAGTACTTC. Protein product: CASSQVETAGEQYF. The chain links TRBV4-1 to TRBJ2-7, with D tentatively TRBD2 (5 bases). V dropped 1 base and J dropped 6 bases, with 13 bases sitting between them. The CDR3 runs to 14 residues. The germline V gene has CDR1 MGHRA and CDR2 YSYEKL.

The chain employs TRBV6-5 and TRBJ2-5; TRBD2 aligns across 7 bases. J lost 1 base, V lost 8 bases, and 7 bases had no gene match. Germline-derived CDR1 and CDR2 are MNHEY and SVGAGI. The CDR3 contains 14 residues. This CDR3 is CASQVAGVQETQYF. The CDR3 DNA sequence: TGTGCCAGCCAGGTAGCGGGCGTCCAAGAGACCCAGTACTTC.

This clone was seen once. V is TRBV28 and J is TRBJ2-2, with 12 bases aligning to TRBD2. Looked up from germline, CDR1 is MDHEN and CDR2 is SYDVKM. V gave up 7 bases and J gave up 4 bases; unmatched junction bases: 13. CDR3 size: 18 residues. CDR3: CASKETSGRSGGTGELFF. CDR3 nucleotides: TGTGCCAGCAAGGAGACTAGCGGGAGATCGGGGGGCACCGGGGAGCTGTTTTTT.

The chain carries TRBV7-9 and TRBJ2-7; 8 bases are shared with TRBD1. Germline CDR1 and CDR2: SEHNR and FQNEAQ (reference sequence). The CDR3 extends over 13 amino acids. J lost 6 bases, V lost 5 bases, and 6 bases had no gene match. The CDR3 DNA follows: TGTGCCAGCAGCAGACAGGGGTTGGGCGAGCAGTACTTC. Residues: CASSRQGLGEQYF.

V and J are TRBV7-9 and TRBJ2-5; tentatively, D is TRBD2 (6 bases). With 7 bases removed from V and 5 bases from J, the gap between germline ends came to 14 bases. CDR3 length: 13 amino acids. The germline gives CDR1 SEHNR, CDR2 FQNEAQ (reference sequence). Written as DNA, the CDR3 is TGTGCCAGCAACCCCGGGGGTTTCGAGACCCAGTACTTC. The encoded protein is CASNPGGFETQYF.

V is TRBV5-1 and J is TRBJ2-7; tentatively, D is TRBD1 (6 bases). V lost 0 bases to trimming and J lost 4 bases, with 14 bases between them. Germline V gives CDR1 SGHRS, CDR2 YFSETQ. The CDR3 totals 15 residues. The DNA for the CDR3 is TGCGCCAGCAGCTTGGGAGGGACAAGGAGATACGAGCAGTACTTC. It yields the protein CASSLGGTRRYEQYF.

The chain employs TRBV9 and TRBJ2-1; the D gene is possibly TRBD2 (6 bases). CDR3 size: 14 residues. V lost 0 bases, J lost 4 bases, and 8 bases lay in between. Germline-derived CDR1 and CDR2 are SGDLS and YYNGEE. The CDR3 loop reads CASSVAAGYNEQFF. The CDR3 nucleotides are TGTGCCAGCAGCGTAGCGGCGGGATACAATGAGCAGTTCTTC.

The chain carries TRBV5-1 and TRBJ2-1, with D possibly matching TRBD1 (5 bases). There are 15 residues in the CDR3. The germline V gene encodes CDR1 SGHRS and CDR2 YFSETQ. Trimming left V 0 bases short and J 1 base short, with 8 bases between. This CDR3 is CASSLEGESYNEQFF. CDR3 sequence (DNA): TGCGCCAGCAGCTTGGAAGGGGAATCCTACAATGAGCAGTTCTTC. The full variable domain, in which reference TRBV5-1 and TRBJ2-1 provide the parts outside the CDR3, is KAGVTQTPRYLIKTRGQQVTLSCSPISGHRSVSWYQQTPGQGLQFLFEYFSETQRNKGNFPGRFSGRQFSNSRSEMNVSTLELGDSALYLCASSLEGESYNEQFFGPGTRLTVL.

The J gene is TRBJ2-1, the V gene TRBV29-1; TRBD2 aligns across 8 bases. Germline CDR1 and CDR2: SQVTM and ANQGSEA. J lost 2 bases, V lost 7 bases, and 10 bases had no gene match. The CDR3 length is 15 residues. This CDR3 reads CSAGTSGSTYNEQFF. CDR3 in DNA: TGCAGCGCTGGCACTAGCGGATCAACCTACAATGAGCAGTTCTTC.

The V gene is TRBV10-2, the J gene TRBJ1-2; possibly TRBD1 for D (6 bases). V was pared by 0 bases and J by 3 bases, with 20 bases between. Germline lookup yields CDR1 WSHSY and CDR2 SAAADI. The CDR3 has 18 residues. In nucleotides, the CDR3 is TGCGCCAGCAGTGAGTCGACGGCGGGGGCCGGGAGTGACTATGGCTACACCTTC. Translating it yields CASSESTAGAGSDYGYTF.

This clone was found once. J is TRBJ2-7 and V is TRBV6-5; 7 nucleotides match TRBD2. There are 13 residues in the CDR3. Germline V lookup: CDR1 MNHEY, CDR2 SVGAGI. Trimming took 5 bases from V and 0 from J; bases not matched to a gene: 1. CDR3 in amino acids: CASSREGSYEQYF. In DNA, the CDR3 is TGTGCCAGCAGTAGGGAGGGCTCCTACGAGCAGTACTTC.

The chain has TRBV5-1 and TRBJ2-7; 9 nucleotides match TRBD1. Germline V CDR1 and CDR2: SGHRS, YFSETQ. The CDR3 is made up of 15 amino acids. V was pared by 6 bases and J by 0 bases, with 7 bases of the junction left unmatched. DNA of the CDR3: TGCGCCAGCACCCCTGGGGACAGGGCCTCCTACGAGCAGTACTTC. This translates into CASTPGDRASYEQYF.

V usage is TRBV5-4 and J usage is TRBJ2-1; the match to TRBD2 covers 12 bases. Germline CDR1 SGHNT, CDR2 YYREEE (reference sequence). The CDR3 is made up of 15 amino acids. V shed 0 bases, J shed 9 bases, and the junction held 4 bases outside the gene matches. CDR3 bases: TGTGCCAGCAGCTTGGGACTAGCGGGAGCAGGTGAGCAGTTCTTC. Translation: CASSLGLAGAGEQFF.

The chain is built from TRBV13 and TRBJ2-1; 8 bases are shared with TRBD2. Trimming took 5 bases from V and 5 from J; bases not matched to a gene: 8. The CDR3 has 15 residues. Germline CDR1 reads PRHDT; CDR2 reads FYEKMQ (reference sequence). The CDR3 reads CASSPWGSGNNEQFF. DNA of the CDR3: TGTGCCAGCAGCCCCTGGGGTAGCGGGAACAATGAGCAGTTCTTC. The variable domain in full, completed from reference TRBV13 and TRBJ2-1, reads AAGVIQSPRHLIKEKRETATLKCYPIPRHDTVYWYQQGPGQDPQFLISFYEKMQSDKGSIPDRFSAQQFSDYHSELNMSSLELGDSALYFCASSPWGSGNNEQFFGPGTRLTVL.

The chain carries TRBV5-1 and TRBJ2-1, with 9 positions matching TRBD2. Trimming took 5 bases from V and 1 from J; bases not matched to a gene: 1. The CDR3 runs to 14 residues. Germline V gene lookup returns CDR1 SGHRS and CDR2 YFSETQ. The DNA of the CDR3 is TGCGCCAGCAGGACTAGCGGATCCTACAATGAGCAGTTCTTC. This gives the protein CASRTSGSYNEQFF.

The genes are TRBV19 and TRBJ1-2; 7 nucleotides agree with TRBD1. With V trimmed by 9 bases and J by 7 bases, 14 bases remained unmatched. The CDR3 consists of 14 residues. From germline, CDR1 is LNHDA and CDR2 SQIVND (reference sequence). The CDR3 region has the DNA TGTGCCAGCATTTCCCTCGACAGGGAAAGTGGCTACACCTTC. Translated, it gives CASISLDRESGYTF. The full variable domain, rest sourced from reference TRBV19 and TRBJ1-2, is DGGITQSPKYLFRKEGQNVTLSCEQNLNHDAMYWYRQDPGQGLRLIYYSQIVNDFQKGDIAEGYSVSREKKESFPLTVTSAQKNPTAFYLCASISLDRESGYTFGSGTRLTVV.

V is TRBV5-4 and J is TRBJ2-3; D remains ambiguous. V was trimmed by 1 base and J by 4 bases, leaving 7 bases between them. Germline V CDR1 and CDR2: SGHNT, YYREEE (reference sequence). The CDR3 loop spans 13 amino acids. This chain's CDR3 is CASSLPPSDTQYF. CDR3 DNA sequence: TGTGCCAGCAGCTTGCCCCCGTCAGATACGCAGTATTTT.

The chain uses TRBV4-2 and TRBJ1-5, with D uncertain. V lost 4 bases and J 0 bases, leaving 16 bases between the germline ends. This CDR3 contains 17 residues. Looked up from germline, CDR1 is LGHNA and CDR2 is YNFKEQ. Here the CDR3 DNA reads TGTGCCAGCAGCCTCGAGATTAGATCAAATAGCAATCAGCCCCAGCATTTT. It translates to CASSLEIRSNSNQPQHF.

The CDR3 sequence is CASSEQGLGTEAFF. In DNA form, the CDR3 reads TGTGCCAGTAGTGAACAGGGCCTGGGGACTGAAGCTTTCTTT. J is TRBJ1-1 and V is TRBV19; tentative D call: TRBD1 (6 bases). Trimming shortened V by 5 bases and J by 5 bases, and 15 bases separated the two germline ends. The CDR3 is made up of 14 amino acids. Germline V gene sequence: CDR1 LNHDA, CDR2 SQIVND (reference sequence).

The CDR3 protein is CASSAYRGRIGETQYF. Here the CDR3 DNA reads TGTGCCAGCAGCGCGTACAGGGGCCGGATCGGGGAGACCCAGTACTTC. The gene calls are TRBV13 and TRBJ2-5; TRBD1 matches 7 bases. Germline trimming cut 5 bases from V and 5 bases from J; bases unmatched to any gene: 14. CDR3 size: 16 residues. The germline V gene has CDR1 PRHDT and CDR2 FYEKMQ (reference sequence).

The genes are TRBV29-1 and TRBJ2-7; 9 bases map to TRBD1. CDR1 SQVTM and CDR2 ANQGSEA come from the germline V gene. The CDR3 runs 14 residues. V shed 4 bases, J shed 7 bases, and the junction held 11 bases outside the gene matches. CDR3 amino acids: CSVAGWTGADEQYF. CDR3 nucleotides: TGCAGCGTTGCAGGTTGGACAGGGGCTGATGAGCAGTACTTC.

The rearrangement uses TRBV4-1 and TRBJ1-1; TRBD1 matches 7 bases. CDR1 MGHRA and CDR2 YSYEKL come from the germline V gene. The V gene end was trimmed by 3 bases and the J gene end by 2 bases; junction bases not matched to a gene: 6. The CDR3 totals 15 residues. The CDR3 sequence: CASSQGGTDNTEAFF. Here the CDR3 DNA reads TGCGCCAGCAGCCAGGGCGGGACAGATAACACTGAAGCTTTCTTT.